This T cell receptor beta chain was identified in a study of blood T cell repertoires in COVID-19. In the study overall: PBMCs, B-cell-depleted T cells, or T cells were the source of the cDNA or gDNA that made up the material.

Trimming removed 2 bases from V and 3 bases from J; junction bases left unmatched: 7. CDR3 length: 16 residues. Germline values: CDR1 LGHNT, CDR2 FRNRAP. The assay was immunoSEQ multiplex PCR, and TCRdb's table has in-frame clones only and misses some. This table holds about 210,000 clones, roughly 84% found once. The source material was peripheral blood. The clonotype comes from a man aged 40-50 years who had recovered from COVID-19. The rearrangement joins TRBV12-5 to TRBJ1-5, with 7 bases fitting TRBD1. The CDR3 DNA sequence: TGTGCTAGTGGTTTGAATAAGGGGGCATACAATCAGCCCCAGCATTTT. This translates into CASGLNKGAYNQPQHF.